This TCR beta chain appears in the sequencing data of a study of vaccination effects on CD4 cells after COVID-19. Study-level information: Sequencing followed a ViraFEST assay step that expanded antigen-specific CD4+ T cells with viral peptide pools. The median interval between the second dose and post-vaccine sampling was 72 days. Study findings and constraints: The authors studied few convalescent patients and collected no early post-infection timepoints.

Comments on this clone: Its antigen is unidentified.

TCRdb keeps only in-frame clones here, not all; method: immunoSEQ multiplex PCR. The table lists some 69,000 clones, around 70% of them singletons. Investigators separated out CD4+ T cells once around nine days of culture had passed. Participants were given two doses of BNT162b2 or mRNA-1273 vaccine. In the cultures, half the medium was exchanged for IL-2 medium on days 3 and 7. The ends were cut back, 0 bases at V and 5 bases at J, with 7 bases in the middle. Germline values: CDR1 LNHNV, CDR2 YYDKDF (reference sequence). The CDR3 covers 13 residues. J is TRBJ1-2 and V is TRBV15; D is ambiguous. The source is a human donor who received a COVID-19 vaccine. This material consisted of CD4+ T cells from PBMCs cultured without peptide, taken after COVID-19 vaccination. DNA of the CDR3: TGTGCCACCAGCAGAGATGCTCCTTATGGCTACACCTTC. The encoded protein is CATSRDAPYGYTF.